The 8 T cell receptor beta chains listed next were all sequenced from one sample in a study of T cell repertoires in cytomegalovirus infection. MiXCR was run by TCRdb on the reads, yielding one entry per CDR3 protein. The table shows 150,000 to 200,000 distinct CDR3 sequences, with 28% occurring only once. The sequenced sample was PBMCs. The origin of the receptors is a human donor in good health (CMV status not recorded). Some clones in this sample may be carry-over from other donors' samples.

This clonotype has ten or more counts. The chain combines TRBV7-2 with TRBJ2-5; D gene uncertain. From germline, CDR1 is SGHTA and CDR2 FQGNSA. The CDR3 spans 11 residues. The V end was cut by 6 bases, the J end by 5 bases, with 7 bases between. The CDR3 reads CASRREETQYF. The DNA for the CDR3 is TGTGCCAGCAGGCGAGAGGAGACCCAGTACTTC. Filled out from reference TRBV7-2 and TRBJ2-5, the complete variable domain reads GAGVSQSPSNKVTEKGKDVELRCDPISGHTALYWYRQSLGQGLEFLIYFQGNSAPDKSGLPSDRFSAERTGGSVSTLTIQRTQQEDSAVYLCASRREETQYFGPGTRLLVL.

This clonotype was seen more than once but under ten times. The chain joins TRBV12-3 or TRBV12-4 to TRBJ1-4; 7 nucleotides align to TRBD1. This CDR3 is built from 13 residues. V gave up 4 bases and J gave up 6 bases; unmatched junction bases: 2. DNA of the CDR3: TGTGCCAGCAGTTCCGGGACAGATGAAAAACTGTTTTTT. Protein sequence: CASSSGTDEKLFF.

CDR3 in amino acids: CASSSLSRAGDQPQHF. The DNA for the CDR3 is TGTGCCAGCAGTTCCCTTAGCAGGGCGGGGGATCAGCCCCAGCATTTT. J is TRBJ1-5 and V is TRBV27; a weak D match, TRBD1 (5 bases). Germline CDR1 reads MNHEY; CDR2 reads SMNVEV (reference sequence). The CDR3 length is 16 residues. V lost 4 bases, J lost 5 bases, and 18 bases lay in between.

This clonotype was detected a few times. CDR3 nucleotides: TGTGCCAGCAGTGATCAGCGGGGTTCAAACGACGAGCAGTACTTC. Protein: CASSDQRGSNDEQYF. V usage is TRBV2 and J usage is TRBJ2-7; TRBD2 agrees at 7 bases. V shed 3 bases and J 5 bases; nucleotides not matched to a gene: 10. This CDR3 is built from 15 residues. The germline V gene encodes CDR1 SNHLY and CDR2 FYNNEI.

The chain employs TRBV7-9 and TRBJ2-3; D is unclear. Trimming removed 5 bases from V and 1 base from J, with 10 bases in between. Germline V gene lookup returns CDR1 SEHNR and CDR2 FQNEAQ (reference sequence). This CDR3 is 14 amino acids long. Here the CDR3 DNA reads TGTGCCAGCAGCAGGGAATTAGGCACAGATACGCAGTATTTT. As protein: CASSRELGTDTQYF.

The chain couples TRBV28 to TRBJ1-6, with unresolved D. The CDR3 runs to 13 residues. V was cut by 6 bases and J by 3 bases, with 6 bases left in between. Germline V lookup: CDR1 MDHEN, CDR2 SYDVKM. CDR3: CASRRDYNSPLHF. DNA of the CDR3: TGTGCCAGCAGGAGGGACTATAATTCACCCCTCCACTTT.

The chain links TRBV7-2 to TRBJ2-5, with TRBD2 matching 7 bases. Germline loops: CDR1 SGHTA, CDR2 FQGNSA. There are 16 residues in the CDR3. The ends lost 4 bases at V and 3 bases at J; junction bases unmatched: 11. CDR3 amino acids: CASSSTLEAGEETQYF. Here the CDR3 DNA reads TGTGCCAGCAGCTCCACCTTAGAGGCGGGAGAAGAGACCCAGTACTTC.

The chain couples TRBV15 to TRBJ2-1, with unresolved D. Per germline, CDR1 LNHNV and CDR2 YYDKDF (reference sequence). The ends were cut back, 2 bases at V and 4 bases at J, with 3 bases in the middle. The CDR3 spans 12 residues. The CDR3 coding sequence is TGTGCCACCAGCAGACAGTACAATGAGCAGTTCTTC. It translates to CATSRQYNEQFF. The full variable domain, completed using reference TRBV15 and TRBJ2-1, is DAMVIQNPRYQVTQFGKPVTLSCSQTLNHNVMYWYQQKSSQAPKLLFHYYDKDFNNEADTPDNFQSRRPNTSFCFLDIRSPGLGDTAMYLCATSRQYNEQFFGPGTRLTVL.